These 32 T cell receptor beta chains came from one sample sequenced in a study of cytotoxic CD8 clonotypes in ibrutinib-treated CLL (TCRdb year 2021). Receptors were amplified or captured by the immunoSEQ multiplex PCR assay. TCRdb retrieved this table from immuneACCESS and kept in-frame rearrangements only. Not all clones are present; in checked studies, unresolved V genes account for under half, and no reason is known for the remainder. Counted in this sample were about 160,000 clones; less than 85% of them appeared once. Under 5.5% of the sample comes from the top ten. The sample's time point label is to be understood as: approximately 25 months on ibrutinib. The sample consisted of PBMCs, taken after 24 months of ibrutinib treatment. Receptor source: a human donor with chronic lymphocytic leukemia.

The rearrangement joins TRBV18 to TRBJ2-7; the match to TRBD1 covers 12 bases. From germline, CDR1 is KGHSH and CDR2 LQKENI. CDR3 length: 16 amino acids. Trimming at V came to 6 bases and at J to 5 bases, leaving 11 bases not matched to a gene. This CDR3 is CASSLFPGQGADEQYF. The CDR3 DNA follows: TGTGCCAGCTCCCTCTTCCCGGGACAGGGGGCCGACGAGCAGTACTTC.

The chain joins TRBV5-5 to TRBJ2-7; maybe TRBD2 (6 bases). Germline loops: CDR1 SGHKS, CDR2 YYEKEE (reference sequence). The V and J ends lost 0 bases and 0 bases respectively, with 10 bases between them. The CDR3 runs 15 residues. The CDR3 loop is CASSLGGLNSYEQYF. In DNA, the CDR3 is TGTGCCAGCAGCTTGGGGGGACTCAACTCCTACGAGCAGTACTTC.

The chain joins TRBV6-1 to TRBJ2-7; D is unresolved. CDR1 MNHNS and CDR2 SASEGT come from the germline V gene. This CDR3 has 13 amino acids. V lost 7 bases to trimming and J lost 0 bases, with 10 bases between them. The DNA of the CDR3 is TGTGCCAGCATGGGTAGAATCTCCTACGAGCAGTACTTC. Protein sequence: CASMGRISYEQYF.

This rearrangement joins TRBV19 to TRBJ2-7; TRBD2 agrees at 7 bases. The V gene end was trimmed by 5 bases and the J gene end by 2 bases; junction bases not matched to a gene: 6. Germline values: CDR1 LNHDA, CDR2 SQIVND (reference sequence). The CDR3 is 14 amino acids. In DNA form, the CDR3 reads TGTGCCAGTAGTGGGGTAGCGGGTACCTACGAGCAGTACTTC. Translating gives CASSGVAGTYEQYF.

The chain joins TRBV7-9 to TRBJ2-1; D is ambiguous. Germline CDR1 and CDR2: SEHNR and FQNEAQ (reference sequence). The CDR3 is made up of 12 amino acids. V dropped 2 bases and J dropped 8 bases, with 7 bases sitting between them. The CDR3 spells CASSLIVDEQFF. Here the CDR3 DNA reads TGTGCCAGCAGCTTAATCGTAGATGAGCAGTTCTTC.

The genes are TRBV5-4 and TRBJ1-2; 12 nucleotides align to TRBD1. The V gene's germline CDR1 is SGHNT and CDR2 YYREEE (reference sequence). This CDR3 comprises 15 residues. J lost 4 bases, V lost 5 bases, and 6 bases had no gene match. The CDR3 reads CASRGQGARGYGYTF. The DNA of the CDR3 is TGTGCCAGCAGGGGACAGGGGGCGCGCGGCTATGGCTACACCTTC.

In nucleotides, the CDR3 is TGTGCCAGTAGTACGATGACAGCCTATTCGACAGATACGCAGTATTTT. Translation: CASSTMTAYSTDTQYF. The rearrangement uses TRBV19 and TRBJ2-3; weak D call: TRBD1 (5 bases). This CDR3 comprises 16 residues. CDR1 LNHDA and CDR2 SQIVND come from the germline V gene (reference sequence). The V and J ends lost 4 bases and 3 bases respectively, with 17 bases between them.

The chain is built from TRBV19 and TRBJ1-2; 8 nucleotides agree with TRBD1. Germline lookup yields CDR1 LNHDA and CDR2 SQIVND (reference sequence). V was pared by 2 bases and J by 8 bases, with 13 bases of the junction left unmatched. The CDR3 loop spans 16 amino acids. The CDR3 protein is CASSIQWGGQDGGYTF. In DNA form, the CDR3 reads TGTGCCAGTAGTATACAGTGGGGGGGACAGGACGGAGGCTACACCTTC.

The V gene is TRBV7-2, the J gene TRBJ2-3; tentative D call: TRBD2 (5 bases). The CDR3 contains 14 residues. V was trimmed by 5 bases and J by 1 base, leaving 10 bases between them. Germline V CDR1 and CDR2: SGHTA, FQGNSA. The CDR3 reads CASSLIGGTDTQYF. The CDR3 nucleotides read TGTGCCAGCAGCCTTATCGGGGGCACAGATACGCAGTATTTT. The variable domain in full, with the rest retrieved from reference TRBV7-2 and TRBJ2-3, is GAGVSQSPSNKVTEKGKDVELRCDPISGHTALYWYRQSLGQGLEFLIYFQGNSAPDKSGLPSDRFSAERTGGSVSTLTIQRTQQEDSAVYLCASSLIGGTDTQYFGPGTRLTVL.

The chain employs TRBV6-4 and TRBJ1-6, with a tentative D call TRBD1 (5 bases). The CDR3 covers 15 residues. V was pared by 0 bases and J by 7 bases, with 10 bases between. Germline V gene data show CDR1 as MRHNA and CDR2 as SNTAGT. CDR3 region: CASSDSIGTNSPLHF. The DNA of the CDR3 is TGTGCCAGCAGTGACTCGATAGGGACGAATTCACCCCTCCACTTT.

This chain joins TRBV19 and TRBJ2-1; D is possibly TRBD2 (6 bases). Trimming pared 9 bases from V and 4 bases from J, leaving 16 bases between. The CDR3 spans 14 residues. CDR1 is LNHDA, CDR2 SQIVND, per germline (reference sequence). DNA for the CDR3: TGTGCCAGCTCCTCGGGACTCTCGTACAATGAGCAGTTCTTC. Protein: CASSSGLSYNEQFF. The full variable domain, with the rest looked up from reference TRBV19 and TRBJ2-1, is DGGITQSPKYLFRKEGQNVTLSCEQNLNHDAMYWYRQDPGQGLRLIYYSQIVNDFQKGDIAEGYSVSREKKESFPLTVTSAQKNPTAFYLCASSSGLSYNEQFFGPGTRLTVL.

This chain connects TRBV6-5 to TRBJ1-3, with D uncertain. Germline lookup yields CDR1 MNHEY and CDR2 SVGAGI. Trimming left V 0 bases short and J 1 base short, with 7 bases between. CDR3 length: 15 residues. The CDR3 is CASSYSRKSGNTIYF. CDR3 nucleotides: TGTGCCAGCAGTTACTCGCGGAAGTCTGGAAACACCATATATTTT.

The chain links TRBV6-6 to TRBJ1-4; perhaps TRBD1 as D (6 bases). The germline gives CDR1 MNHNY, CDR2 SVGAGI (reference sequence). V lost 5 bases and J 2 bases, leaving 12 bases between the germline ends. There are 15 residues in the CDR3. The CDR3: CASSRGGGTNEKLFF. Here the CDR3 DNA reads TGTGCCAGCAGTCGAGGGGGGGGGACTAATGAAAAACTGTTTTTT.

This chain connects TRBV5-1 to TRBJ1-1, with D possibly matching TRBD1 (6 bases). V was clipped by 0 bases and J by 2 bases, with 14 bases between them. From germline, CDR1 is SGHRS and CDR2 YFSETQ. The CDR3 extends over 16 amino acids. This CDR3 is CASSLAGGRVNTEAFF. CDR3 coding DNA: TGCGCCAGCAGCTTGGCCGGGGGCAGAGTAAACACTGAAGCTTTCTTT.

This chain uses TRBV9 with TRBJ2-1, with 7 positions matching TRBD2. Germline CDR1 is SGDLS and CDR2 is YYNGEE. Trimming cost V 5 bases and J 5 bases; bases outside gene matches: 4. This CDR3 region has 13 residues. This CDR3 is CASRGGRNNEQFF. CDR3 nucleotides: TGTGCCAGCAGGGGAGGGAGAAACAATGAGCAGTTCTTC.

This clone was recorded only once. The genes are TRBV7-3 and TRBJ2-7; 7 nucleotides line up with TRBD1. The V and J ends lost 2 bases and 2 bases, in that order; junction bases with no gene match: 3. There are 14 residues in the CDR3. Germline CDR1 is SGHTA and CDR2 is FQGTGA. CDR3 region: CASSLGTAPYEQYF. The CDR3 DNA sequence: TGTGCCAGCAGCTTAGGGACAGCTCCCTACGAGCAGTACTTC.

This clone was seen just once. The CDR3 loop reads CASGLLDRDGGELFF. For the CDR3, the DNA is TGTGCTAGTGGTTTGTTGGATCGAGACGGAGGGGAGCTGTTTTTT. V gene TRBV12-5 combines with J gene TRBJ2-2; D uncertain. Trimming pared 2 bases from V and 8 bases from J, leaving 15 bases between. In germline, CDR1 is LGHNT, CDR2 FRNRAP. The CDR3 loop spans 15 amino acids. The complete variable domain, with remaining parts taken from reference TRBV12-5 and TRBJ2-2, reads DARVTQTPRHKVTEMGQEVTMRCQPILGHNTVFWYRQTMMQGLELLAYFRNRAPLDDSGMPKDRFSAEMPDATLATLKIQPSEPRDSAVYFCASGLLDRDGGELFFGEGSRLTVL.

The rearrangement uses TRBV19 and TRBJ2-3; 9 positions agree with TRBD2. The CDR3 spans 17 residues. The germline V gene has CDR1 LNHDA and CDR2 SQIVND (reference sequence). V trimming: 3 bases; J trimming: 2 bases; junction bases outside the gene matches: 9. This CDR3 reads CASSMFSASGDTDTQYF. In DNA form, the CDR3 reads TGTGCCAGTAGTATGTTTTCGGCTAGCGGGGACACAGATACGCAGTATTTT.

The chain employs TRBV5-1 and TRBJ1-1, with 8 bases that match TRBD1. V lost 2 bases to trimming and J lost 1 base; unmatched junction nucleotides: 4. This CDR3 comprises 15 residues. CDR1 and CDR2 from the germline V gene are SGHRS and YFSETQ. CDR3: CASSFQGAENTEAFF. The DNA for the CDR3 is TGCGCCAGCAGCTTTCAGGGGGCGGAGAACACTGAAGCTTTCTTT.

The chain links TRBV7-3 to TRBJ2-2, with 8 nucleotides matching TRBD2. The germline gives CDR1 SGHTA, CDR2 FQGTGA. The CDR3 covers 14 residues. V shed 3 bases and J 7 bases; nucleotides not matched to a gene: 4. The CDR3 region is CASSFGLAVGELFF. DNA for the CDR3: TGTGCCAGCAGCTTTGGACTAGCTGTCGGGGAGCTGTTTTTT.

CDR3 residues: CASSTYWTDNSPLHF. The CDR3 nucleotides read TGTGCCAGTAGTACTTACTGGACAGATAATTCACCCCTCCACTTT. The V and J genes are TRBV19 and TRBJ1-6, with D perhaps TRBD1 (6 bases). Germline V gene data show CDR1 as LNHDA and CDR2 as SQIVND (reference sequence). The ends were cut back, 4 bases at V and 5 bases at J, with 12 bases in the middle. This CDR3 spans 15 amino acids.

J is TRBJ1-2 and V is TRBV27; TRBD1 matches 10 bases. V shed 8 bases and J 4 bases; nucleotides not matched to a gene: 13. The germline gives CDR1 MNHEY, CDR2 SMNVEV (reference sequence). The length of the CDR3 is 16 residues. The CDR3 region has the DNA TGTGCCAGCGCTAGGACAGGGGGACCCACTGGCTATGGCTACACCTTC. It yields the protein CASARTGGPTGYGYTF.

This chain links TRBV28 with TRBJ1-5; D unresolved. Trimming took off 7 bases at V and 0 bases at J, with 22 bases between the two ends. Germline V gives CDR1 MDHEN, CDR2 SYDVKM. This CDR3 spans 18 amino acids. The CDR3 region has the DNA TGTGCCAGCAACCGTTACGGGCGTAGCGTCTATAGCAATCAGCCCCAGCATTTT. Translation gives CASNRYGRSVYSNQPQHF.

The CDR3 DNA reads as TGTGCCAGCAGTGACTCGTTAGGGGCTTGGGGAGAAGGCTACACCTTC. Its protein is CASSDSLGAWGEGYTF. This chain joins TRBV6-4 and TRBJ1-2; weak D call: TRBD1 (5 bases). The germline V gene has CDR1 MRHNA and CDR2 SNTAGT. V lost 0 bases and J 8 bases, leaving 19 bases between the germline ends. The CDR3 has 16 residues.

The V and J genes are TRBV9 and TRBJ2-3, with 9 positions matching TRBD2. Per germline, CDR1 SGDLS and CDR2 YYNGEE. The CDR3 is 16 amino acids. The V and J ends lost 0 bases and 4 bases, in that order; junction bases with no gene match: 6. This CDR3 reads CASSVEAGGPPDTQYF. For the CDR3, the DNA is TGTGCCAGCAGCGTAGAGGCGGGGGGGCCCCCAGATACGCAGTATTTT.

The CDR3 DNA follows: TGTGCCACCAGCAGCGACGGTAATCAGCCCCAGCATTTT. Protein sequence: CATSSDGNQPQHF. The genes are TRBV15 and TRBJ1-5; no firm D call. V dropped 3 bases and J dropped 4 bases, with 7 bases sitting between them. Germline CDR1 reads LNHNV; CDR2 reads YYDKDF (reference sequence). This CDR3 has 13 residues.

This clone has only one observation. V and J are TRBV28 and TRBJ1-1; D uncertain. The CDR3 loop spans 13 amino acids. Germline V gene lookup returns CDR1 MDHEN and CDR2 SYDVKM. Trimming left V 5 bases short and J 3 bases short, with 10 bases between. For the CDR3, the DNA is TGTGCCAGCAGTCGCTACACCTACACTGAAGCTTTCTTT. Amino acid sequence: CASSRYTYTEAFF.

This clone has more than one count but fewer than ten. The gene calls are TRBV5-1 and TRBJ1-3; D is unclear. Trimming took off 0 bases at V and 1 base at J, with 8 bases between the two ends. This CDR3 is built from 15 residues. Germline V gene data show CDR1 as SGHRS and CDR2 as YFSETQ. The CDR3 DNA follows: TGCGCCAGCAGCTTGGACGGACCATCTGGAAACACCATATATTTT. It specifies CASSLDGPSGNTIYF.

The chain combines TRBV4-1 with TRBJ1-1; 9 bases are a match to TRBD1. Germline V gives CDR1 MGHRA, CDR2 YSYEKL. Germline trimming cut 3 bases from V and 1 base from J; bases unmatched to any gene: 6. This CDR3 is built from 16 residues. CDR3 amino acids: CASSHPSGQGNTEAFF. The CDR3 bases are TGCGCCAGCAGCCACCCGTCGGGACAGGGGAACACTGAAGCTTTCTTT.

V is TRBV6-1 and J is TRBJ1-5, with TRBD1 as a possible D gene (5 bases). The germline V gene has CDR1 MNHNS and CDR2 SASEGT. V was clipped by 7 bases and J by 0 bases, with 13 bases between them. CDR3 size: 15 residues. The CDR3 here is CASTPGEYSNQPQHF. The CDR3 DNA follows: TGTGCCAGCACTCCGGGGGAATATAGCAATCAGCCCCAGCATTTT.

This sequence joins TRBV11-2 and TRBJ1-2; 10 bases line up with TRBD1. Germline CDR1 SGHAT, CDR2 FQNNGV. V was clipped by 3 bases and J by 6 bases; unmatched bases: 7. The length of the CDR3 is 15 residues. In DNA form, the CDR3 reads TGTGCCAGCAGCTTGACAGGGGGCAGGGAAGATGGCTACACCTTC. It is translated as CASSLTGGREDGYTF.

The V and J genes are TRBV6-1 and TRBJ1-1, with a possible D match to TRBD1 (6 bases). Germline lookup yields CDR1 MNHNS and CDR2 SASEGT. Trimming left V 6 bases short and J 1 base short, with 9 bases between. The CDR3 contains 13 residues. The CDR3 region is CASSWGQNTEAFF. In DNA form, the CDR3 reads TGTGCCAGCAGCTGGGGACAGAACACTGAAGCTTTCTTT.